By frequency in the sample, the clone carrying this T cell receptor (beta chain) is large (0.1 to 1%). Its antigen is still unknown. The source of the sample is a study of spatial heterogeneity in lung cancer. Study details: Raw-read counts averaged over ten per unique TCR and UMI combination.

MiXCR, applied by TCRdb to the 5' RACE reads, yields one record per CDR3 protein. The data show fewer than 5,500 distinct CDR3 sequences, roughly 7% seen once. Study outcomes and limitations: In tumors, expanded intratumoral alpha and beta TCR counts tracked mutation counts.

CDR3 size: 17 residues. After removal of 4 bases from V and 0 bases from J, the junction contained 7 bases not matched to a gene. CDR1 SGHTA and CDR2 FQGNSA come from the germline V gene. Time point in this sample: sample taken at primary tumor resection. TCRs were sequenced from unsorted whole RNA of tumor, nontumor lung or PBMC. The chain has TRBV7-2 and TRBJ2-1; the match to TRBD1 covers 9 bases. The receptor was isolated from a male donor with early-stage non-small cell lung cancer. The sample here was lung tumor tissue, taken at surgery. CDR3 sequence: CASSSDRGASSYNEQFF. The CDR3 DNA reads TGTGCCAGCAGCTCGGACAGGGGCGCAAGCTCCTACAATGAGCAGTTCTTC.